This paragraph reports one TCR beta chain. The clone's antigen remains unknown. No quality values exist for individual bases; no much larger clone is one base distant. The data were taken from a study of vaccination and CD4 T cells after COVID-19 (dated by TCRdb to about 2022). In the study overall: SARS-CoV-2 positivity had been established in the convalescent patients by nasal swab PCR, and mild disease was recorded in roughly ten of these patients and severe disease in one. Overlapping spike peptide pools from SARS-CoV-2 and from the common cold coronaviruses HCoV-NL63, HCoV-OC43 and HCoV-229E were used as culture stimuli. Participants got two doses of the Pfizer-BioNTech BNT162b2 vaccine (n=8) or two doses of the Moderna mRNA-1273 vaccine (n=2). Post-COVID blood samples were collected from convalescent patients a median of around 100 days after diagnosis, with a range of roughly 30 to 161 days. In fewer than 12 COVID-19 convalescent patients and a handful of infection-naive healthy vaccine recipients, researchers compared the spike-specific CD4+ TCR repertoire from before mRNA vaccination with the repertoire from after. In control cultures, a CEFX viral epitope pool was used as positive control, an HIV-1 Nef peptide pool was used as negative control, or no peptide was added. Post-vaccine blood samples were taken a median of approximately 76 days after the second vaccine dose, with a range of about 13 to 250 days. The convalescent cohort included six males and four females, with two Hispanic individuals, seven Caucasians, two Asians and one multiracial person. The paper as a whole reports these results and caveats: The median number of SARS-CoV-2-reactive clonotypes rose from around 20 after infection to roughly 38 after vaccination, but the change was not significant. The number of convalescent patients in the study was relatively small, and the study did not examine early timepoints following natural infection. In convalescent patients, a median around 86% of post-vaccine SARS-CoV-2-reactive clones were detected only after vaccination, and vaccine-specific priming was suggested by this finding. Of the vaccine-specific clones found in convalescent patients, nearly all (304 of 307) were mono-reactive for SARS-CoV-2 spike instead of being cross-reactive with common cold coronaviruses.

The germline V gene sets CDR1 to MNHNS and CDR2 to SASEGT. V is pared back by 10 bases and J by 6 bases, with 13 bases lying between the germline termini. Inclusive of the bounding cysteine and phenylalanine, the CDR3 is 12 residues long. Only the CDR3 DNA is retained, 36 bases long and in frame from the first base. Library creation used PCR. TCR sequencing of DNA from cultured CD4+ T cells used the Oncomine TCR Beta short-read assay at the Johns Hopkins FTIC core. The QIAamp micro DNA kit was used to extract genomic DNA from the cultured CD4+ T cells. Oncomine TCR Beta libraries from cultured CD4+ T cells were pooled with unique dual indexes and sequenced on an Illumina iSeq 100. For the original study's pipeline: Non-productive sequences were filtered out, and CDR3s that did not start with C, did not end with F or W, or were shorter than 7 amino acids were discarded. Antigen-specific clonotypes were identified using the MANAFEST web application through comparison of peptide-stimulated wells with reference and other culture wells. To be called positive, a clone needed an FDR below 0.05, an odds ratio above 5, and a productive frequency above 0.1% in at least two of three replicate wells. A clonotype counted as cross-reactive if it showed significant expansion both in the SARS-CoV-2 spike wells and in at least one common cold coronavirus spike condition. Using R version 3.6.1, CDR3 homology was evaluated through Levenshtein distances (stringdist) along with unrooted phylogenetic trees (ape). The public reads were quality trimmed at Q25 with fastp and then assembled into clones with MiXCR by TCRdb, keeping productive beta chains. Records with the same CDR3 protein are collapsed into one entry carrying the most frequent genes and DNA. None of the V and J calls come from the authors' own analysis; TCRdb made them. In all, the sample holds nearly 15,000 distinct CDR3 sequences, and under 50% of those were seen once. The ten largest clonotypes hold roughly 12% of the sample.

Per the publication, the treatment or condition label means: roughly nine-day PBMC culture with coronavirus spike peptide pools or control peptides (ViraFEST assay). The study used the ViraFEST assay, which expanded antigen-specific T cells with peptide pools and then identified expanded clonotypes by TCR sequencing. The convalescent patients' positive SARS-CoV-2 PCR tests fell between March and December 2020, which was before the Alpha, Beta and Delta variants emerged in the United States. Each well held roughly 2 million PBMCs cultured in IMDM containing about 5% human AB serum and 10 IU/ml IL-2, with about 10 ug/ml peptide pools added. On days 3 and 7, half of the culture medium was replaced with fresh IL-2-containing medium. After 10 days of culture, CD4+ T cells were isolated by negative selection with the EasySep CD4+ T cell isolation kit. PBMCs were separated from whole blood using Ficoll-Paque Plus gradient centrifugation and then either used fresh or cryopreserved at -140C. Culture conditions were generally each tested in triplicate wells.

The sample consisted of CD4+ T cells from blood, cultured in vitro. Rearrangement joined TRBV6-1 to TRBJ1-5, and the D gene may be TRBD1, 6 bases matching. The source of this sequence is a human donor who had recovered from COVID-19. The CDR3 loop reads CAIGQGTQPQHF. The DNA is as follows: TGTGCCATAGGGCAGGGGACTCAGCCCCAGCATTTT.